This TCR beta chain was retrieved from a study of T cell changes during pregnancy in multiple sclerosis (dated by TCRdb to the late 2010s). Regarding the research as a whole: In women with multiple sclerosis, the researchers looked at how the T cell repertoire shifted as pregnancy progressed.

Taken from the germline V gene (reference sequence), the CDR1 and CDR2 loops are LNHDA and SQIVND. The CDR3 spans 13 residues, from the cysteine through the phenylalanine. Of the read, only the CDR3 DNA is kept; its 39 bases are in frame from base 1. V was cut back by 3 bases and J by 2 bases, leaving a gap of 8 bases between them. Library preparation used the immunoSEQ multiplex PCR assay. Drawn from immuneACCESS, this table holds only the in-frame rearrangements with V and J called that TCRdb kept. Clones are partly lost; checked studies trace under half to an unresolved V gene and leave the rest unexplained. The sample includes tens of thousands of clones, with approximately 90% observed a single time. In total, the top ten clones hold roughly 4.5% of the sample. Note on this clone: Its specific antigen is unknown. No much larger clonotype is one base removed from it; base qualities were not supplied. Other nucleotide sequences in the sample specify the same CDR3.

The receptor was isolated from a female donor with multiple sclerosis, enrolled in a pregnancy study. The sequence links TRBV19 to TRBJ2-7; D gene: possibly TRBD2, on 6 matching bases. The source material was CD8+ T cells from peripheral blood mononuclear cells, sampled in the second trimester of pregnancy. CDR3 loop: CASSIGGTYEQYF. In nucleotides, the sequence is TGTGCCAGTAGTATTGGGGGGACCTACGAGCAGTACTTC.